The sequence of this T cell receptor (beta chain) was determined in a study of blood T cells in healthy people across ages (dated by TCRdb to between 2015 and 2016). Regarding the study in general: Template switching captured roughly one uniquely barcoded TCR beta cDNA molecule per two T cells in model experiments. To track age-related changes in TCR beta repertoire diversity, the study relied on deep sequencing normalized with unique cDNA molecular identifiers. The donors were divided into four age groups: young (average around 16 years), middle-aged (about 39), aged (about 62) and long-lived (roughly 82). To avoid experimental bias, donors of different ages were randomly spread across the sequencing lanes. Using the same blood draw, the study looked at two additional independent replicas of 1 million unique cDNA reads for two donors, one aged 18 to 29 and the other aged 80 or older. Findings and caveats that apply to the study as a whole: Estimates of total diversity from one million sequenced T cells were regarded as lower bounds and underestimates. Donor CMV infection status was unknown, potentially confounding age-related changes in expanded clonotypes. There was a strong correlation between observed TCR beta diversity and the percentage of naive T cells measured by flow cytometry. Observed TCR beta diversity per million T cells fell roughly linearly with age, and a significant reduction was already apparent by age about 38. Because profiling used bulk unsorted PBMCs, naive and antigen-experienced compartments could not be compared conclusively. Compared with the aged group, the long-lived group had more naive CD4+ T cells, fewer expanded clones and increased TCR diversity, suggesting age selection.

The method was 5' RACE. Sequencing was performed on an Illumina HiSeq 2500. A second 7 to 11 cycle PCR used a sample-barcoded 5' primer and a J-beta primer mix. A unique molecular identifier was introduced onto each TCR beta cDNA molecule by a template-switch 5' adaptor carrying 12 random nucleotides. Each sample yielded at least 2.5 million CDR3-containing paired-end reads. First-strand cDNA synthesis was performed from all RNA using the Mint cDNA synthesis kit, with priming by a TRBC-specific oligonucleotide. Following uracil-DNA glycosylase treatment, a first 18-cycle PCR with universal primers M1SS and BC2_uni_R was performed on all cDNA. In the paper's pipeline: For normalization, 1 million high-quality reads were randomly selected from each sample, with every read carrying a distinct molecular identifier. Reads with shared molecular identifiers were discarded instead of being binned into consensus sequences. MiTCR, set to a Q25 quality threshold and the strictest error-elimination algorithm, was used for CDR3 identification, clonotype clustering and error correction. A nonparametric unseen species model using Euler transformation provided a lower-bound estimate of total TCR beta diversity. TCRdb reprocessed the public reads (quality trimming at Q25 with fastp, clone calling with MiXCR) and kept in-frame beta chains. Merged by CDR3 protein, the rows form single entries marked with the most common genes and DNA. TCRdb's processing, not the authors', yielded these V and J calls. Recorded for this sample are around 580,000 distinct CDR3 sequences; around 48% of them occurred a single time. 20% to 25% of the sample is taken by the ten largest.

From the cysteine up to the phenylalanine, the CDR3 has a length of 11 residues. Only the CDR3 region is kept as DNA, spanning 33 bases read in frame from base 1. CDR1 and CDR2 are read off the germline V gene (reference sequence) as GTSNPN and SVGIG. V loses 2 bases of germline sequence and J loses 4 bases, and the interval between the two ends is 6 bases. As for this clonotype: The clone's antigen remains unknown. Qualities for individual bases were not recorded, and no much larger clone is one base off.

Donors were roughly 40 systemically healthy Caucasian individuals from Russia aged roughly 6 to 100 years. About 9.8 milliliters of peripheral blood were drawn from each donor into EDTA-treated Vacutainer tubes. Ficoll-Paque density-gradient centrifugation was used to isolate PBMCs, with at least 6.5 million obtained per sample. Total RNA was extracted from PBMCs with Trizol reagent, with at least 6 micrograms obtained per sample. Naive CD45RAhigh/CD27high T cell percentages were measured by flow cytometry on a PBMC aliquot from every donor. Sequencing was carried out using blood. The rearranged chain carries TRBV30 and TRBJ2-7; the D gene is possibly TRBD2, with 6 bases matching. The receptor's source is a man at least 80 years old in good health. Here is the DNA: TGTGCCTGGAGTCGGGAGTACGAGCAGTACTTC. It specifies CAWSREYEQYF.